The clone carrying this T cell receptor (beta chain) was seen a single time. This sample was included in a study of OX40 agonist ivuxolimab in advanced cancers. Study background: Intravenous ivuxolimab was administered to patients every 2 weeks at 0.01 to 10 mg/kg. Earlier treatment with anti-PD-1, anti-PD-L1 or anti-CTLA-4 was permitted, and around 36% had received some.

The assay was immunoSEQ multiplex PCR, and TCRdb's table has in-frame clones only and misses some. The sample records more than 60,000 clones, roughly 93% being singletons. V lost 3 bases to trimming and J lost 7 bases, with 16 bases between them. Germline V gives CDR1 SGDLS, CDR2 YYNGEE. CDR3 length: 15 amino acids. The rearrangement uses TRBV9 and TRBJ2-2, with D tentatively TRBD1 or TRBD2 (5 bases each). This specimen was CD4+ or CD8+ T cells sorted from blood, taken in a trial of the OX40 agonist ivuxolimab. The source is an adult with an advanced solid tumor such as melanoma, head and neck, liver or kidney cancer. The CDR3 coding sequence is TGTGCCAGCAGCGAAACCGGGGCGTACGGCGGGGAGCTGTTTTTT. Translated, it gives CASSETGAYGGELFF.